The 6 T cell receptor beta chains listed next were all sequenced from one sample in a study of T cell responses to AZD1222 COVID-19 vaccine. The protocol was immunoSEQ multiplex PCR, while the TCRdb copy is restricted to in-frame clones and leaves out a portion. The repertoire holds roughly 130,000 clones, 88% seen once, with approximately 19% in the top ten. The material sequenced was peripheral blood, taken on day 0 of MenACWY control vaccination. These TCRs come from an adult in good health.

The chain links TRBV5-1 to TRBJ2-3; weak D call: TRBD2 (6 bases). The CDR3 loop spans 17 amino acids. The germline V gene encodes CDR1 SGHRS and CDR2 YFSETQ. V dropped 4 bases and J dropped 0 bases, with 18 bases sitting between them. CDR3 DNA: TGCGCCAGCAGCCCCGTGGAGCTAGCGCATAGCACAGATACGCAGTATTTT. This sequence encodes CASSPVELAHSTDTQYF.

The genes are TRBV18 and TRBJ2-7; D not resolved. Trimming pared 2 bases from V and 3 bases from J, leaving 8 bases between. In germline, CDR1 is KGHSH, CDR2 LQKENI. This CDR3 is 13 amino acids long. CDR3 DNA sequence: TGTGCCAGCTCACCATCCGGAGACTACGAGCAGTACTTC. Translating it yields CASSPSGDYEQYF.

CDR3 bases: TGCGCCAGCAGCCCCGGGACTTTCAAAGAGACCCAGTACTTC. Its translation is CASSPGTFKETQYF. V gene TRBV5-1 combines with J gene TRBJ2-5, with a weak D call TRBD2 (6 bases). CDR3 length: 14 amino acids. CDR1 SGHRS and CDR2 YFSETQ come from the germline V gene. Trimming pared 4 bases from V and 3 bases from J, leaving 13 bases between. Based on the CDR3 plus reference TRBV5-1 and TRBJ2-5, the full variable domain is KAGVTQTPRYLIKTRGQQVTLSCSPISGHRSVSWYQQTPGQGLQFLFEYFSETQRNKGNFPGRFSGRQFSNSRSEMNVSTLELGDSALYLCASSPGTFKETQYFGPGTRLLVL.

The table lists this clone with a few counts. Within the sample, other DNA sequences also encode this same CDR3. The chain carries TRBV2 and TRBJ1-5; D ambiguous. Trimming took off 2 bases at V and 0 bases at J, with 5 bases between the two ends. Germline V gene sequence: CDR1 SNHLY, CDR2 FYNNEI. The CDR3 consists of 14 residues. The CDR3 reads CASSEWVSNQPQHF. CDR3 in DNA: TGTGCCAGCAGTGAATGGGTTAGCAATCAGCCCCAGCATTTT.

The sample holds one count of this clone. This CDR3 reads CASSQDGRPNTEAFF. As DNA, the CDR3 is TGTGCCAGCAGCCAAGATGGGAGACCGAACACTGAAGCTTTCTTT. The genes are TRBV3-1 (or the pseudogene TRBV3-2) and TRBJ1-1; D unclear. Germline V gives CDR1 LGHDT, CDR2 YNNKEL (reference sequence). The CDR3 totals 15 residues. Trimming cost V 0 bases and J 1 base, with 9 bases left between them.

The rearrangement uses TRBV7-6 and TRBJ2-7; tentative D call: TRBD2 (5 bases). V dropped 5 bases and J dropped 2 bases, with 19 bases sitting between them. Per the germline V gene, CDR1 is SGHVS and CDR2 is FNYEAQ. The CDR3 is made up of 16 amino acids. The CDR3 sequence: CASSPRNLGVTYEQYF. The CDR3 DNA is TGTGCCAGCAGCCCGAGGAATTTGGGAGTCACCTACGAGCAGTACTTC.